This entry features one T cell receptor (beta chain) sequence. These data originate in a study of T and B cells in COVID-19 patients. Multiplex PCR with BIOMED2 TRB-A/B primer pools amplified TRB rearrangements. TCRdb re-analysed the multiplex PCR reads in MiXCR, keeping a single row per CDR3 protein. Of around 28,000 distinct CDR3 sequences listed, roughly 33% are singletons. TRB was amplified from around 250-500 ng of blood genomic DNA. V was clipped by 9 bases and J by 2 bases, with 13 bases between them. This CDR3 is built from 13 residues. Germline-derived CDR1 and CDR2 are LNHDA and SQIVND (reference sequence).

The source of this sequence is a human donor who had recovered from COVID-19. V usage is TRBV19 and J usage is TRBJ1-2; unclear D gene. Sequencing was performed on blood. DNA for the CDR3: TGTGCCAGCCGAGGACGGCAGAACTATGGCTACACCTTC. Its translation: CASRGRQNYGYTF. The full variable domain, completed using reference TRBV19 and TRBJ1-2, is DGGITQSPKYLFRKEGQNVTLSCEQNLNHDAMYWYRQDPGQGLRLIYYSQIVNDFQKGDIAEGYSVSREKKESFPLTVTSAQKNPTAFYLCASRGRQNYGYTFGSGTRLTVV.